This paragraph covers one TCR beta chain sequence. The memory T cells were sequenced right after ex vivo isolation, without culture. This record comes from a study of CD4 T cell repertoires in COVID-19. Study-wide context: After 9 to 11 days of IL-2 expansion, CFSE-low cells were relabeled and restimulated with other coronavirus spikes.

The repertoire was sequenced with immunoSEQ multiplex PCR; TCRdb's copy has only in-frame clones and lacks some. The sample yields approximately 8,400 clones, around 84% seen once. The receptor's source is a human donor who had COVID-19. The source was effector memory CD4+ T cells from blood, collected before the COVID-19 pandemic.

CDR3 loop: CASSLAGYGSYEQYF. The CDR3 DNA follows: TGTGCCAGCAGCTTGGCAGGGTACGGGTCCTACGAGCAGTACTTC. V usage is TRBV5-5 and J usage is TRBJ2-7; possible D gene TRBD1, 5 bases. Trimming took off 0 bases at V and 1 base at J, with 11 bases between the two ends. CDR1 and CDR2 (germline): SGHKS, YYEKEE (reference sequence). CDR3 length equals 15 residues.